The 3 T cell receptor beta chains presented below share a single source sample, sequenced in a study of T cell clonality in common variable immunodeficiency (dated by TCRdb to about 2015). Libraries were built with the immunoSEQ multiplex PCR assay. Here the immuneACCESS table is served through TCRdb, limited to in-frame sequences with V and J called. Missing clones are a known gap in these copies; in checked studies unresolved V genes cover under half, and the rest lacks a known reason. Here the sample lists about 64,000 clones, none seen once only. The ten biggest clones cover about 1.7% of the sample. Sequencing was done on a sample of peripheral blood mononuclear cells. These receptors came from a person aged 18 to 75 in good health.

This clone was seen at least ten times. Sequencing ends 3 residues short of the CDR3 end; the germline J gene provides the rest. The V call is TRBV27, the J call TRBJ2-3, with 12 bases matching TRBD2. Germline CDR1 is MNHEY and CDR2 is SMNVEV (reference sequence). With V trimmed by 4 bases and J by 0 bases, 8 bases remained unmatched. This CDR3 spans 18 amino acids. This CDR3 is CASSSWTSGVSSTDTQYF. CDR3 DNA, as far as it was read: TGTGCCAGCAGTTCGTGGACTAGCGGGGTTTCTAGCACAGATACG.

This clone showed up many times. The missing CDR3 end, 3 residues past where the read stops, is filled in from the germline J gene. This chain joins TRBV7-9 and TRBJ1-2; 7 bases agree with TRBD1. From germline, CDR1 is SEHNR and CDR2 FQNEAQ (reference sequence). The V and J ends lost 3 bases and 1 base, in that order; junction bases with no gene match: 2. The CDR3 totals 14 residues. The CDR3: CASSFGQVNYGYTF. The DNA read from the CDR3 is TGTGCCAGCAGCTTCGGACAGGTTAACTATGGC. Full variable domain (missing parts from reference TRBV7-9 and TRBJ1-2): DTGVSQNPRHKITKRGQNVTFRCDPISEHNRLYWYRQTLGQGPEFLTYFQNEAQLEKSRLLSDRFSAERPKGSFSTLEIQRTEQGDSAMYLCASSFGQVNYGYTFGSGTRLTVV.

This clone was recorded many times. The CDR3 end falls 3 residues outside the read, so it is completed with the germline J gene. J is TRBJ1-1 and V is TRBV20-1; a possible D gene is TRBD1 (6 bases). This CDR3 is built from 15 residues. V dropped 0 bases and J dropped 5 bases, with 16 bases sitting between them. CDR1 DFQATT and CDR2 SNEGSKA come from the germline V gene (reference sequence). The CDR3 bases that were read are TGCAGTGCTAGAGAGGGAGGCAGGGGATCAACTGAA. It codes for CSAREGGRGSTE. The full CDR3 protein is CSAREGGRGSTEAFF.